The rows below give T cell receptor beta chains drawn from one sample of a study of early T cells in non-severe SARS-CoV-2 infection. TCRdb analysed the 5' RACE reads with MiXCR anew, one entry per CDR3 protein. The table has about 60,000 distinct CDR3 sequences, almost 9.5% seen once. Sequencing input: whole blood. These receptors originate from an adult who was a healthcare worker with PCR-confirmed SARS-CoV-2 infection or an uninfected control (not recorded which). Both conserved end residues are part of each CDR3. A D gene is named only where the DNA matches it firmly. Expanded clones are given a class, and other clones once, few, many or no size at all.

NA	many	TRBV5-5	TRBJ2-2	CASSLAIDRNTGELFF	TGTGCCAGCAGCTTGGCCATAGACAGGAACACCGGGGAGCTGTTTTTT
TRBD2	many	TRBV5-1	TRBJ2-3	CASRTGTRGTDTQYF	TGCGCCAGCAGAACCGGGACTAGGGGCACAGATACGCAGTATTTT
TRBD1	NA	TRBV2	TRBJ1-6	CASSAAQGAPLHF	TGTGCCAGCAGTGCCGCGCAGGGGGCACCCCTCCACTTT
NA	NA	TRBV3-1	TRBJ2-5	CASSQSSAGWETQYF	TGTGCCAGCAGCCAATCGAGCGCAGGTTGGGAGACCCAGTACTTC
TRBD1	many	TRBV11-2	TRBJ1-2	CASSSGGAGGLGYTF	TGTGCCAGCAGCTCCGGAGGAGCAGGGGGCTTAGGCTACACCTTC
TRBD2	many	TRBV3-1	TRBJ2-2	CASSFGPGGSTGELFF	TGTGCCAGCAGCTTTGGGCCGGGAGGCAGCACCGGGGAGCTGTTTTTT
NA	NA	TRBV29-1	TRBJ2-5	CSAQPLGAIPQETQYF	TGCAGCGCCCAACCTTTAGGGGCAATTCCCCAAGAGACCCAGTACTTC
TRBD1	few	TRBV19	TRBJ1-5	CASSTTDRGRQPQHF	TGTGCCAGTAGTACTACGGACAGGGGGAGGCAGCCCCAGCATTTT
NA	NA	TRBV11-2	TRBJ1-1	CASSLQGTWRAFF	TGTGCCAGCAGCTTACAGGGGACGTGGCGAGCTTTCTTT
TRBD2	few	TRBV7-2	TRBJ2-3	CASSLAGGADTQYF	TGTGCCAGCAGCTTAGCGGGGGGGGCAGATACGCAGTATTTT
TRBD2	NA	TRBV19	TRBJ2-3	CASSPGGGGLASDTQYF	TGTGCCAGTAGTCCGGGGGGCGGAGGACTAGCCTCAGATACGCAGTATTTT
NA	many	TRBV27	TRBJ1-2	CASSLAASNYGYTF	TGTGCCAGCAGTTTGGCGGCAAGCAACTATGGCTACACCTTC
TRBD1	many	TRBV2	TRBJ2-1	CASRDRGYNEQFF	TGTGCCAGCCGGGACAGGGGCTACAATGAGCAGTTCTTC
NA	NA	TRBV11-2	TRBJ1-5	CASSLDVGADQPQHF	TGTGCCAGCAGCTTAGATGTGGGGGCAGATCAGCCCCAGCATTTT
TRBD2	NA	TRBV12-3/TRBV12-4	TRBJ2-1	CASSKGLLINEQFF	TGTGCCAGCTCCAAGGGACTACTGATCAATGAGCAGTTCTTC
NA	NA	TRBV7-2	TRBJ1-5	CASSSLPGNQPQHF	TGTGCCAGCAGCTCTCTTCCCGGGAATCAGCCCCAGCATTTT